This T cell receptor (beta chain) was sequenced in a study of T cells after yellow fever vaccination. Findings and caveats of the study: Weaker, the secondary response had a peak occurring faster, on day 5 versus 15. Among primary-vaccination clones, most reappeared after the booster, at almost 98% for CD4 and about 90% for CD8.

Germline V gene data show CDR1 as SGHTA and CDR2 as FQGNSA. Trimming shortened V by 2 bases and J by 6 bases, and 11 bases separated the two germline ends. CDR3 length: 14 residues. A universal primer site and UMIs were added as TCR cDNA was made by 5'RACE template switching. A single record per CDR3 protein comes from TCRdb applying MiXCR to the 5' RACE reads. The sample consists of around 320,000 distinct CDR3 sequences, around 10% of them appearing once. About this clonotype itself: The antigen is not known.

This TCR was recovered from a young man who received the YFV17D yellow fever vaccine. J is TRBJ1-5 and V is TRBV7-2, with D perhaps TRBD1 (5 bases). The specimen was CD4+ T cells sorted from PBMCs, collected 5 days after the yellow fever booster vaccination. The CDR3 here is CASSLNGGIQPQHF. In nucleotides, the CDR3 is TGTGCCAGCAGCTTAAACGGGGGGATTCAGCCCCAGCATTTT.